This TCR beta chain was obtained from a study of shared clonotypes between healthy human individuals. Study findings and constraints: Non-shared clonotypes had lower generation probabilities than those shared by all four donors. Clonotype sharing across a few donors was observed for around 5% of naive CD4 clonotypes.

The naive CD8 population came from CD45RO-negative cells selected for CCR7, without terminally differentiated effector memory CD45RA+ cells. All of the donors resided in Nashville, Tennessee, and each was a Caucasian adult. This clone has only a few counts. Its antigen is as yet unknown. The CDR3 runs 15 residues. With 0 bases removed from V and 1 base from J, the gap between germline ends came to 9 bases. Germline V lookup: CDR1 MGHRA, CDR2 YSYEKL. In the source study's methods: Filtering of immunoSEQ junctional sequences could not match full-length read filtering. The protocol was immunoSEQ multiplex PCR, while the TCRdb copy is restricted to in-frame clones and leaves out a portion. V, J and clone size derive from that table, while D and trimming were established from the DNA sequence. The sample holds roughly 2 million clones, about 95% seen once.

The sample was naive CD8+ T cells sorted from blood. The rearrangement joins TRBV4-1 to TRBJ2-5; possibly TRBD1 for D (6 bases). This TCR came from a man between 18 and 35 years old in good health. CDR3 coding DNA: TGCGCCAGCAGCCAAGATGAGGGGGTCCAAGAGACCCAGTACTTC. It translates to CASSQDEGVQETQYF.